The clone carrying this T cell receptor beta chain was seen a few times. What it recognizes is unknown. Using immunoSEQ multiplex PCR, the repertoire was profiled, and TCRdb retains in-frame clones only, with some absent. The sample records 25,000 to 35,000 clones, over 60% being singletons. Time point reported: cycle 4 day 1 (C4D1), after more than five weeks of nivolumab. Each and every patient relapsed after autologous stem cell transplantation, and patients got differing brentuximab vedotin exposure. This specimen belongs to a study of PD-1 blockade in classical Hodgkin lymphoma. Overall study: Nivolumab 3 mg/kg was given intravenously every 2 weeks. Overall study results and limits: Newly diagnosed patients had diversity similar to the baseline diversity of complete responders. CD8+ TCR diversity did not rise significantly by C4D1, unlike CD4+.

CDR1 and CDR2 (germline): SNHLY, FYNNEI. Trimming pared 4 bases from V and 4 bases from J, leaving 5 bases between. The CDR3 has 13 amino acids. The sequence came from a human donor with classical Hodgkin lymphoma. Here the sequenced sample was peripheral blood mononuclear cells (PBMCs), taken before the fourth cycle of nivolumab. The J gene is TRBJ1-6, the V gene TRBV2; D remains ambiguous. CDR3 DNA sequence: TGTGCCAGCAGTGGACGGTATAATTCACCCCTCCACTTT. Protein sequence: CASSGRYNSPLHF.